Below, one T cell receptor (beta chain) is given with its context. Its target is unknown. This entry is derived from a study of T cells after yellow fever vaccination. Study conclusions and caveats: A weaker but faster secondary response was observed, peaking on day 5 versus 15.

This CDR3 is 17 amino acids long. Per germline, CDR1 MGHDK and CDR2 SYGVNS. The V end lost 3 bases, the J end lost 4 bases, and 19 bases lay between the germline ends. TCRdb re-called the 5' RACE reads through MiXCR, storing one row per CDR3 protein. The table records roughly 500,000 distinct CDR3 sequences, 19% of them present only once. This specimen consisted of PBMCs, obtained 15 days after the yellow fever booster vaccination. This TCR was recovered from a man younger than 45 who received the YFV17D yellow fever vaccine. This rearrangement joins TRBV25-1 to TRBJ2-1; D might be TRBD1 or TRBD2, each matching 5 bases. The CDR3 protein is CASSDTRTGTTYNEQFF. In DNA form, the CDR3 reads TGTGCCAGCAGTGATACCCGCACCGGGACCACTTACAATGAGCAGTTCTTC.